This is a list of T cell receptor beta chains from one sample in a study of cytomegalovirus exposure and HLA in healthy donors. TCRdb's copy holds only in-frame clones and misses some; the assay was immunoSEQ multiplex PCR. The ten most abundant clones cover less than 4% of a sample with around 100,000 clones. Sample: PBMCs. These receptors originate from a man aged 40-55 years in good health and CMV-seronegative. The CDR3 runs from the conserved cysteine through the conserved F or W. D genes are given only for firm matches.

J	D	V	DNA	CDR3
TRBJ1-1	TRBD1	TRBV19	TGTGCCAGTAGTATAATCGAGACAGGGGGCACTGAAGCTTTCTTT	CASSIIETGGTEAFF
TRBJ2-2	TRBD1	TRBV10-3	TGTGCCATCAGTTCTCGTCATGACAGGGGTAACACCGGGGAGCTGTTTTTT	CAISSRHDRGNTGELFF
TRBJ1-5	.	TRBV6-5	TGTGCCAGCAGCCTCGGACGGGATAGCAATCAGCCCCAGCATTTT	CASSLGRDSNQPQHF
TRBJ2-5	TRBD2	TRBV4-1	TGCGCCAGCAGCCAAGGAATTGTCGGGACTAGTGGGGAGACCCAGTACTTC	CASSQGIVGTSGETQYF
TRBJ2-3	TRBD1	TRBV6-5	TGTGCCAGCAGGGGACAGGGGGCGGCAGATACGCAGTATTTT	CASRGQGAADTQYF
TRBJ1-5	.	TRBV4-1	TGCGCCAGCAGCCCACAGCCCAATAGCAATCAGCCCCAGCATTTT	CASSPQPNSNQPQHF
TRBJ2-7	TRBD1	TRBV11-2	TGTGCCAGCAGCCCCCGTGAGGGGGCATTTAAATCCTACGAGCAGTACTTC	CASSPREGAFKSYEQYF
TRBJ2-1	.	TRBV30	TGTGCCTGGAGGCCGCAGCGGGCAGGAGGGGACAATGAGCAGTTCTTC	CAWRPQRAGGDNEQFF
TRBJ2-7	.	TRBV10-2	TGCGCCAGCAGTGATTCAGGGAACAAACTCGAGCAGTACTTC	CASSDSGNKLEQYF
TRBJ2-1	TRBD2	TRBV6-6	TGTGCCAGCAGTAGACTAGCGGGGGAGTACAATGAGCAGTTCTTC	CASSRLAGEYNEQFF
TRBJ2-2	.	TRBV28	TGTGCCAGCAGTCGAACGGACTGGGCCACCGGGGAGCTGTTTTTT	CASSRTDWATGELFF
TRBJ1-6	.	TRBV9	TGTGCCAGCAGCGTGGCAGGGGCGAATTCACCCCTCCACTTT	CASSVAGANSPLHF
TRBJ1-2	.	TRBV7-2	TGTGCCAGCAGCTCCTTCCCAGGGAACTATGGCTACACCTTC	CASSSFPGNYGYTF
TRBJ2-1	.	TRBV10-1	TGCGCCAGCAGTGAGTCCGGGGACTACAATGAGCAGTTCTTC	CASSESGDYNEQFF
TRBJ2-7	TRBD2	TRBV2	TGTGCCAGCAGCTATCAAAGCGGGAGGGCCTACGAGCAGTACTTC	CASSYQSGRAYEQYF
TRBJ2-5	.	TRBV7-2	TGTGCCAGCAGCCAAGAGGGCCGTGGGTCAGAGACCCAGTACTTC	CASSQEGRGSETQYF
TRBJ1-4	.	TRBV4-3	TGCGCCAGCAGCCAAGAGTATCGTGAAAAACTGTTTTTT	CASSQEYREKLFF
TRBJ1-1	.	TRBV7-9	TGTGCCAGCAGCTCCCTGGGGACAGAAGCTTTCTTT	CASSSLGTEAFF
TRBJ2-7	.	TRBV9	TGTGCCAGCAGCGCCTCGGACAGATCCTACGAGCAGTACTTC	CASSASDRSYEQYF
TRBJ1-3	TRBD1	TRBV2	TGTGCCAGCAGTGTAAGGGGGCGGTCTGGAAACACCATATATTTT	CASSVRGRSGNTIYF
TRBJ2-1	.	TRBV5-1	TGCGCCAGCAGCCCGGAGGGCGGACAGGTGGGCAATGAGCAGTTCTTC	CASSPEGGQVGNEQFF
TRBJ1-2	TRBD1	TRBV2	TGTGCCAGCAGTGAAGCAACAGGGGGCGTCTATGGCTACACCTTC	CASSEATGGVYGYTF
TRBJ1-1	.	TRBV10-3	TGTGCCATCAGTGATAAGATGGGGGCGCGCCACACTGAAGCTTTCTTT	CAISDKMGARHTEAFF
TRBJ1-1	.	TRBV18	TGTGCCAGCTCACCTTCGGGGGGGGCCACTGAAGCTTTCTTT	CASSPSGGATEAFF
TRBJ2-1	TRBD1	TRBV6-1	TGTGCCCTAGCTGGACAGGAACGGAGTGAGCAGTTCTTC	CALAGQERSEQFF
TRBJ1-2	.	TRBV4-3	TGCGCCAGCAGCCAAGGGTTTGACATTGGCTATGGCTACACCTTC	CASSQGFDIGYGYTF
TRBJ1-2	TRBD1	TRBV27	TGTGCCAGCAGTCCACGCCCGACAGGGGGAAGGGGTGGCTACACCTTC	CASSPRPTGGRGGYTF
TRBJ1-2	TRBD1	TRBV4-1	TGCGCCAGCAGCCAAGAGGGACAGCCCTATGGCTACACCTTC	CASSQEGQPYGYTF
TRBJ1-5	TRBD1	TRBV23-1	TGCGCCAGCAGTCCGGGACAGGGGTGTAGCAATCAGCCCCAGCATTTT	CASSPGQGCSNQPQHF